The present T cell receptor (beta chain) was sequenced within a study of blood T cell repertoires in COVID-19. CDR1 is KGHSH and CDR2 is LQKENI in the germline V gene. This CDR3 is 11 amino acids long. V gave up 6 bases and J gave up 8 bases, with 8 bases separating them. The assay was immunoSEQ multiplex PCR, and TCRdb's table has in-frame clones only and misses some. The sample includes about 320,000 clones, around 86% of them seen just once. The study recruited people aged about 18 to 95 years across roughly 25 US areas. Clinical history reported by participants formed the basis on which cohorts were assigned. Either two negative PCRs, clearance, or symptom resolution qualified Cohort 3 donors as recovered.

The sequence was collected from a young woman who had recovered from COVID-19. V gene TRBV18 combines with J gene TRBJ2-1; tentative D call: TRBD1 (5 bases). Sequencing was carried out using PBMCs or T cells enriched from blood (not recorded which). The CDR3 loop is CASSLGDEQFF. Here the CDR3 DNA reads TGTGCCAGCTCCCTAGGGGATGAGCAGTTCTTC.